This TCR beta chain was obtained from a study of cytomegalovirus exposure and HLA in healthy donors. The V segment lost 6 bases and the J segment 7 bases; nucleotides outside the gene matches: 11. The CDR3 totals 15 residues. Per germline, CDR1 MNHEY and CDR2 SMNVEV (reference sequence). It was with 60 Vbeta and 13 Jbeta primers that the PCR ran. The table came from immunoSEQ multiplex PCR; TCRdb's copy has only in-frame clones and leaves some out. Found here are around 180,000 clones, 75% to 85% of them singletons; the top ten hold about 1.5%. This receptor was identified in a woman in her twenties or thirties in good health and CMV-seropositive. V usage is TRBV27 and J usage is TRBJ1-5, with TRBD1 matching 8 bases. The specimen was PBMCs. CDR3 in DNA: TGTGCCAGCAGACTGACAGGGGCCGGGATCCAGCCCCAGCATTTT. As protein: CASRLTGAGIQPQHF.